This T cell receptor beta chain was sequenced for a study of beta chain features in type 1 diabetes. Study summary: There was similarity between patients and healthy donors in age, gender and cell yields. Sorted cells examined across all samples numbered 107,917,701. Whole-study results and caveats: Shorter templates might be favored by PCR, equally in patients and controls. Cells carrying high TCR expression could end up over-represented when cDNA is sequenced. TCRB CDR3s were moderately but significantly shorter in Type 1 diabetes patients in all four CD4+ subsets.

Per germline, CDR1 SQVTM and CDR2 ANQGSEA. The ends lost 5 bases at V and 2 bases at J; junction bases unmatched: 6. This CDR3 has 13 amino acids. Concerning this clone itself: The antigen is not known.

The whole isolated RNA underwent reverse transcription, so sequencing captured expressed TCRB transcripts. Using immunoSEQ multiplex PCR, the repertoire was profiled, and TCRdb retains in-frame clones only, with some absent. The sample consists of 300,000 to 350,000 clones, approximately 13% of them appearing once. This receptor was identified in a woman under 30 with type 1 diabetes. The source material was naive CD4+ T cells from blood. This chain connects TRBV29-1 to TRBJ2-7; 7 nucleotides agree with TRBD1. The CDR3 here is CSVSWDSPYEQYF. The CDR3, as DNA: TGCAGCGTTAGCTGGGACAGTCCCTACGAGCAGTACTTC.